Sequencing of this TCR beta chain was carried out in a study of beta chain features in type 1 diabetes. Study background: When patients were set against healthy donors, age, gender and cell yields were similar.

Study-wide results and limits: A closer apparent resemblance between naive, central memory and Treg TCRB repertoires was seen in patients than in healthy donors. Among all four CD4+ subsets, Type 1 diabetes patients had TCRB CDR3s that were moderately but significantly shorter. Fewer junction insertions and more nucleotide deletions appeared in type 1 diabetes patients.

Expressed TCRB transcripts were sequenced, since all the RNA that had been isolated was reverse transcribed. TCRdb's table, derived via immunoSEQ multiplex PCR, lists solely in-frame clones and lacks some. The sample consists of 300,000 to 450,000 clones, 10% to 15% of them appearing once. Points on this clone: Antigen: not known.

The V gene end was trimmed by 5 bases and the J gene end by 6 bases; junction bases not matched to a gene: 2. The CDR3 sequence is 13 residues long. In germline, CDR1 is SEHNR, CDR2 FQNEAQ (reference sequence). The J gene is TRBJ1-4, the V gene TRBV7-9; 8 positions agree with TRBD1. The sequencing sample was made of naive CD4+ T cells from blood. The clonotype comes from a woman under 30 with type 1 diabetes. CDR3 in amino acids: CASSRGQDEKLFF. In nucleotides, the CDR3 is TGTGCCAGCAGCAGGGGACAGGATGAAAAACTGTTTTTT.